This TCR beta chain stems from a study of tumor-infiltrating lymphocytes in oesophageal squamous cell carcinoma. TCRdb recomputed calls from the PCR reads with MiXCR, one row per CDR3 protein. Of over 12,000 distinct CDR3 sequences in the sample, roughly half were seen once. The CDR3 sequence is 15 residues long. Trimming removed 8 bases from V and 1 base from J; junction bases left unmatched: 5. Germline lookup yields CDR1 MDHEN and CDR2 SYDVKM. This clonotype was counted many times. The sample comprised blood. This chain connects TRBV28 to TRBJ2-3, with 11 bases that match TRBD2. The source of this sequence is a male donor with esophageal squamous cell carcinoma. CDR3 sequence reads: CASPPGLAGTDTQYF. In DNA, the CDR3 is TGTGCCAGCCCTCCGGGACTAGCGGGCACAGATACGCAGTATTTT.